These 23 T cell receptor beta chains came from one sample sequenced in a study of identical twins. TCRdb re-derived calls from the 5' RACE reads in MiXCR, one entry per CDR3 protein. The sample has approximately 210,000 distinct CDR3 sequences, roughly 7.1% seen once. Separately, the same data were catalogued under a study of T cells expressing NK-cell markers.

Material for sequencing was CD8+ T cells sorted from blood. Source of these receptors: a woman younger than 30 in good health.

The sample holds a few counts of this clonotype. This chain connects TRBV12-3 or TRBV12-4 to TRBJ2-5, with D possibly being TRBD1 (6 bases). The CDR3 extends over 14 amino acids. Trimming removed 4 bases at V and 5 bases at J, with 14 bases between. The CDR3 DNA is TGTGCCAGCAGTTCCCCACAGGGACGGGAGACCCAGTACTTC. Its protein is CASSSPQGRETQYF.

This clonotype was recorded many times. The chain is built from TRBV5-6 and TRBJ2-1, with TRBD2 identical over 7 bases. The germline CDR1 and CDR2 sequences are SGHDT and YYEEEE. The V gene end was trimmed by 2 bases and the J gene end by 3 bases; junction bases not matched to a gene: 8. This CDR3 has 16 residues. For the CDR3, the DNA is TGTGCCAGCAGCTTAGGGCTAGCGGACTACTACAATGAGCAGTTCTTC. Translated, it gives CASSLGLADYYNEQFF.

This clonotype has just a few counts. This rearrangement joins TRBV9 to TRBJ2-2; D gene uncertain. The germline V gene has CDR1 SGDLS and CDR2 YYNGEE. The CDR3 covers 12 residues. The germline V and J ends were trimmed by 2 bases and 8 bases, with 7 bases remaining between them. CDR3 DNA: TGTGCCAGCAGCGTCCCCAGAGGGGAGCTGTTTTTT. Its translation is CASSVPRGELFF.

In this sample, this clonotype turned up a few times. CDR3 DNA: TGCAGTGCTAACGGACGAACCTACGAGCAGTACTTC. This translates into CSANGRTYEQYF. The chain joins TRBV20-1 to TRBJ2-7; D ambiguous. CDR3 length: 12 amino acids. Germline CDR1 reads DFQATT; CDR2 reads SNEGSKA (reference sequence). V was cut by 4 bases and J by 2 bases, with 9 bases left in between.

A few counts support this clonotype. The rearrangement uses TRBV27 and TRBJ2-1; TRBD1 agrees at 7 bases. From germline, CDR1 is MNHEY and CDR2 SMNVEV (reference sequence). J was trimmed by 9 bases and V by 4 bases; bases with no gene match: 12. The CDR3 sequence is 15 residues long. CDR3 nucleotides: TGTGCCAGCAGTTCCGGGAAGGGGGCGCTTAGTGAGCAGTTCTTC. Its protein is CASSSGKGALSEQFF.

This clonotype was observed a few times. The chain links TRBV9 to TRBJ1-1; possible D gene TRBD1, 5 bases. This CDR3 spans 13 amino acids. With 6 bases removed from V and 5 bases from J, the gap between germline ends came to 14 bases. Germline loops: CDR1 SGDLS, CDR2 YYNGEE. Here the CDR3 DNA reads TGTGCCAGCAATGGGTGGGGCGAAACTGAAGCTTTCTTT. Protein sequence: CASNGWGETEAFF.

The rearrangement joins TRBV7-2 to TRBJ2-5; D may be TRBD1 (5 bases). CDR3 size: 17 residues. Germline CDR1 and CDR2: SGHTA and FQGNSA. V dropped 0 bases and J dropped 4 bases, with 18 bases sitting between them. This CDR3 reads CASSLALGQAFGETQYF. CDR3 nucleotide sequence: TGTGCCAGCAGCTTAGCTTTGGGGCAGGCATTCGGAGAGACCCAGTACTTC.

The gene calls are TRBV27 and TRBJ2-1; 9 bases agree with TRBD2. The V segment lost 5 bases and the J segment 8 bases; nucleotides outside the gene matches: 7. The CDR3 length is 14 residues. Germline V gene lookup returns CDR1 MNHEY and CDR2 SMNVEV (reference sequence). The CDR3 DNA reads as TGTGCCAGCAGTCGCCGACTAGCGGCCGATGAGCAGTTCTTC. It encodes CASSRRLAADEQFF.

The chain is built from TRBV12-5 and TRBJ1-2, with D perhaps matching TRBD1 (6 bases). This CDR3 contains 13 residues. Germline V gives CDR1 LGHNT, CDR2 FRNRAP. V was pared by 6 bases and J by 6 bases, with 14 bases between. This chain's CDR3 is CASGSWGGDGYTF. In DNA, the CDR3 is TGTGCTAGTGGCTCCTGGGGGGGCGATGGCTACACCTTC.

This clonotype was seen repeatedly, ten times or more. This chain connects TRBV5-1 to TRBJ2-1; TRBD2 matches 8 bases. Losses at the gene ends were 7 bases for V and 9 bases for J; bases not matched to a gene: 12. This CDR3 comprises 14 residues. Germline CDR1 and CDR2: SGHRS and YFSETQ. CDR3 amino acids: CASYGSGGQGEQFF. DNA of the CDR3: TGCGCCAGCTACGGAAGCGGGGGCCAGGGTGAGCAGTTCTTC.

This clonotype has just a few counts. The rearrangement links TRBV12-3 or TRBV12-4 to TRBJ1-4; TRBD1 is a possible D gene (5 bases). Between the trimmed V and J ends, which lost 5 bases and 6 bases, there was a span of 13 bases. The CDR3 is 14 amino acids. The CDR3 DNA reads TGTGCCAGCAGTCAGGGCGGGCTGGATGAAAAACTGTTTTTT. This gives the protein CASSQGGLDEKLFF.

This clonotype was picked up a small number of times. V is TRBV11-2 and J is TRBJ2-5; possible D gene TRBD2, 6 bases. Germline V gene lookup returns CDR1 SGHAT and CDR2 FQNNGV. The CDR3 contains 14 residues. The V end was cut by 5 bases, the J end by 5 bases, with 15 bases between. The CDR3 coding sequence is TGTGCCAGCAGCGGAGGGCGCGTTAAGGAGACCCAGTACTTC. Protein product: CASSGGRVKETQYF.

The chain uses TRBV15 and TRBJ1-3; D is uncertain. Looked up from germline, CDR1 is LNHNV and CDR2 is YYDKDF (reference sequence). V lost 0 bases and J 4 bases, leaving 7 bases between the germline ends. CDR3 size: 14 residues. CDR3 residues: CATSRDGTGNTIYF. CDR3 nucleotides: TGTGCCACCAGCAGAGATGGCACCGGAAACACCATATATTTT.

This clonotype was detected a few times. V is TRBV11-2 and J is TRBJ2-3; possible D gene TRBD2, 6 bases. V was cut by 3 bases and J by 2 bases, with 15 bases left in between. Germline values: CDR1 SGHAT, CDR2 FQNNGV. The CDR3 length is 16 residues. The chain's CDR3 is CASSFGTLFFTDTQYF. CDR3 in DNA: TGTGCCAGCAGCTTCGGGACTTTATTTTTCACAGATACGCAGTATTTT.

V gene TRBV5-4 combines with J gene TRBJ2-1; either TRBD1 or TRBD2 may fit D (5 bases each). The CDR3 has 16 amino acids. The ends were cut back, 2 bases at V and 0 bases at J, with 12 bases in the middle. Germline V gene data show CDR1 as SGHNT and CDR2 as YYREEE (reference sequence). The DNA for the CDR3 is TGTGCCAGCAGCTTACGTTCAGGGAGCTCCTACAATGAGCAGTTCTTC. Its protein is CASSLRSGSSYNEQFF.

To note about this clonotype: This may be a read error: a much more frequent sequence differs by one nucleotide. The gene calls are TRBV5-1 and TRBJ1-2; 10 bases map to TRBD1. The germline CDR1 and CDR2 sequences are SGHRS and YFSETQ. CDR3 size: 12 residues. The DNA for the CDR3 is TGCACCAGGGAACCGGGACAGGGGTGCTACACCTTC. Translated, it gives CTREPGQGCYTF.

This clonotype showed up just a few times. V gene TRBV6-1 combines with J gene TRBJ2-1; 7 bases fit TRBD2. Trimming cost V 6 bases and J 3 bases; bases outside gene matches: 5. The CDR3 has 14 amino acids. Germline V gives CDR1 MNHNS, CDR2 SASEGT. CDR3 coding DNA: TGTGCCAGCAGCCACCGGGGGGACTACAATGAGCAGTTCTTC. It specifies CASSHRGDYNEQFF.

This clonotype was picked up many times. The CDR3 sequence: CASSQRTGLNTGELFF. CDR3 sequence (DNA): TGTGCCAGCAGCCAAAGGACAGGCCTGAACACCGGGGAGCTGTTTTTT. The chain combines TRBV12-3 or TRBV12-4 with TRBJ2-2; 7 bases map to TRBD1. After removal of 6 bases from V and 1 base from J, the junction contained 8 bases not matched to a gene. The CDR3 is 16 residues long.

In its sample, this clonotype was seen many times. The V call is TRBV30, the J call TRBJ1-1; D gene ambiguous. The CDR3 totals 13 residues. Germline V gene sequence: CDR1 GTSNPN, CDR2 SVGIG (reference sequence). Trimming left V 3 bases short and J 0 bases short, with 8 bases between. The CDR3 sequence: CAWSDGLNTEAFF. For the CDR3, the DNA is TGTGCCTGGAGCGACGGTTTGAACACTGAAGCTTTCTTT. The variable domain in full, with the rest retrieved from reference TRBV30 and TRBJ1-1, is SQTIHQWPATLVQPVGSPLSLECTVEGTSNPNLYWYRQAAGRGLQLLFYSVGIGQISSEVPQNLSASRPQDRQFILSSKKLLLSDSGFYLCAWSDGLNTEAFFGQGTRLTVV.

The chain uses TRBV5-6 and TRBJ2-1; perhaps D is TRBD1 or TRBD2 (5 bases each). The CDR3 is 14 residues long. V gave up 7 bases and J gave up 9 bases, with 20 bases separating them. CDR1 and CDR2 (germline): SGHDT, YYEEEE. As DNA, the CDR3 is TGTGCCAGCCGCCTCGCGTACGGGGCCGGTGAGCAGTTCTTC. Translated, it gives CASRLAYGAGEQFF.

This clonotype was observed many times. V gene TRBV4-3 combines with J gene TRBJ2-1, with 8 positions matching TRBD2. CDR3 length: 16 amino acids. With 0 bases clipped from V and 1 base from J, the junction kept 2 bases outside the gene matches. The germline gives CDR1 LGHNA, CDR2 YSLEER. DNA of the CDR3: TGCGCCAGCAGCCAAGAGTCGGGAGGGTCCTACAATGAGCAGTTCTTC. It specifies CASSQESGGSYNEQFF.

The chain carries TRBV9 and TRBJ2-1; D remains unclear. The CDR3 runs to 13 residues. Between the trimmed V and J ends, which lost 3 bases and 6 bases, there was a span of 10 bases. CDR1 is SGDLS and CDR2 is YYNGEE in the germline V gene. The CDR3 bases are TGTGCCAGCAGCGGACATGGCTTCAATGAGCAGTTCTTC. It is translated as CASSGHGFNEQFF. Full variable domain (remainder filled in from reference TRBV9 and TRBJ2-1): DSGVTQTPKHLITATGQRVTLRCSPRSGDLSVYWYQQSLDQGLQFLIQYYNGEERAKGNILERFSAQQFPDLHSELNLSSLELGDSALYFCASSGHGFNEQFFGPGTRLTVL.

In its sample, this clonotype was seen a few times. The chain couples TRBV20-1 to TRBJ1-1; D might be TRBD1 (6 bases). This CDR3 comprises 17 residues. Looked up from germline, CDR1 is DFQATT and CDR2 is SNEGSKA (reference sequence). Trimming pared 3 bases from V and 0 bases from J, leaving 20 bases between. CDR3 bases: TGCAGTGCTAGGAACAGGAGAGGACAGACTATGAACACTGAAGCTTTCTTT. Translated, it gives CSARNRRGQTMNTEAFF.